This is a list of T cell receptor beta chains from one sample in a study of T cells after yellow fever vaccination. TCRdb recomputed calls from the 5' RACE reads with MiXCR, one row per CDR3 protein. The sample contains around 300,000 distinct CDR3 sequences, roughly 4.3% of which appear only once. The sample was PBMCs, taken 5 days after the yellow fever booster vaccination. These receptors originate from a man between 18 and 35 years old who received the YFV17D yellow fever vaccine. The CDR3 runs from the conserved cysteine through the conserved F or W. Fields, in order: CDR3 protein, CDR3 DNA, clone size, V gene, J gene, D gene. D genes are given only for firm matches. The size of a clone is reported for some rows only, either as once, few or many, or as a class for expanded clones.

CASSFHSQETQYF	TGTGCCAGCAGTTTCCACTCCCAAGAGACCCAGTACTTC	few	TRBV12-3/TRBV12-4	TRBJ2-5	NA
CASNTGSTYGYTF	TGTGCCAGCAATACAGGGAGTACCTATGGCTACACCTTC	NA	TRBV6-6	TRBJ1-2	NA
CASSLGEGEEDEGELFF	TGTGCCAGCAGCTTAGGTGAAGGGGAGGAAGATGAGGGGGAGCTGTTTTTT	NA	TRBV7-6	TRBJ2-2	NA
CASSSRGHTYNSPLHF	TGTGCCAGCAGCTCAAGGGGGCACACCTATAATTCACCCCTCCACTTT	few	TRBV7-2	TRBJ1-6	TRBD1
CASSLGSRDTQYF	TGTGCCAGCAGCTTGGGGTCGCGAGATACGCAGTATTTT	many	TRBV5-6	TRBJ2-3	NA
CASSWTGTSETQYF	TGCGCCAGCAGCTGGACAGGCACTTCTGAGACCCAGTACTTC	NA	TRBV5-1	TRBJ2-5	TRBD1
CASSLSGDSGNTIYF	TGCGCCAGCAGCTTGTCGGGAGACTCTGGAAACACCATATATTTT	few	TRBV5-1	TRBJ1-3	NA
CSAGSPGKGANVLTF	TGCAGCGCAGGGAGCCCCGGGAAGGGGGCCAACGTCCTGACTTTC	NA	TRBV29-1	TRBJ2-6	NA
CSGGQRGLTDTQYF	TGCAGTGGAGGCCAGCGGGGGTTGACAGATACGCAGTATTTT	few	TRBV20-1	TRBJ2-3	TRBD2
CASSKKAGGLYGYTF	TGCGCCAGCAGCAAAAAAGCGGGGGGCCTCTATGGCTACACCTTC	NA	TRBV4-3	TRBJ1-2	NA
CASSLGTGRINSPLHF	TGCGCCAGCAGCTTGGGAACGGGACGGATAAATTCACCCCTCCACTTT	many	TRBV5-1	TRBJ1-6	NA
CASNPSYSGGPHEQYF	TGTGCCAGCAACCCGTCGTATAGCGGGGGGCCGCACGAGCAGTACTTC	many	TRBV3-1	TRBJ2-7	TRBD2
CSAPLAGANVLTF	TGCAGCGCCCCCTTGGCTGGGGCCAACGTCCTGACTTTC	few	TRBV29-1	TRBJ2-6	NA
CASSARGTGLYF	TGTGCCAGCAGCGCCAGGGGGACAGGTCTGTACTTC	many	TRBV5-6	TRBJ2-7	TRBD1
CASSLNTVLSYEQYF	TGCGCCAGCAGCTTGAATACAGTTTTGTCCTACGAGCAGTACTTC	many	TRBV5-1	TRBJ2-7	NA
CSARERGHGELFF	TGCAGTGCTAGAGAAAGGGGGCACGGGGAGCTGTTTTTT	few	TRBV20-1	TRBJ2-2	TRBD1
CSARGLGTDTQYF	TGCAGTGCTAGAGGTCTAGGTACAGATACGCAGTATTTT	NA	TRBV20-1	TRBJ2-3	NA
CASSLAVDGEQFF	TGTGCCAGCAGTTTAGCCGTAGATGGCGAGCAGTTCTTC	once	TRBV12-3/TRBV12-4	TRBJ2-1	NA
CASSQEGGPGETQYF	TGTGCCAGCAGCCAAGAGGGGGGGCCGGGAGAGACCCAGTACTTC	few	TRBV4-2	TRBJ2-5	NA
CASSLSGGQGANVLTF	TGTGCCAGCAGTTTATCGGGGGGCCAGGGGGCCAACGTCCTGACTTTC	many	TRBV27	TRBJ2-6	NA
CASSQGDGGATETQYF	TGTGCCAGCAGCCAAGGAGACGGGGGGGCCACAGAGACCCAGTACTTC	many	TRBV4-2	TRBJ2-5	TRBD2
CASSLGTEYQETQYF	TGTGCCAGCAGCTTAGGGACGGAGTACCAAGAGACCCAGTACTTC	many	TRBV7-8	TRBJ2-5	NA
CASSFSVVGELFF	TGTGCCAGCAGTTTTTCTGTCGTCGGGGAGCTGTTTTTT	NA	TRBV28	TRBJ2-2	NA
CATSGYGNEQFF	TGTGCCACCAGTGGATACGGCAATGAGCAGTTCTTC	many	TRBV24-1	TRBJ2-1	NA
CASSLAAGGFTEAFF	TGTGCCAGCAGCTTAGCTGCTGGAGGGTTCACTGAAGCTTTCTTT	NA	TRBV7-9	TRBJ1-1	NA
CASRRGESSYNEQFF	TGTGCCAGCAGGAGGGGGGAGAGCTCCTACAATGAGCAGTTCTTC	few	TRBV7-2	TRBJ2-1	NA
CASSLQPNTEAFF	TGTGCCAGCAGCTTACAACCGAACACTGAAGCTTTCTTT	many	TRBV7-2	TRBJ1-1	NA
CASRPRDSLGGTEAFF	TGTGCCAGTCGCCCACGGGACTCCTTAGGAGGCACTGAAGCTTTCTTT	NA	TRBV19	TRBJ1-1	NA
CASSPLGGSQYF	TGTGCCAGCAGCCCTCTAGGGGGTTCGCAGTATTTT	few	TRBV3-1	TRBJ2-3	NA